This TCR beta chain was profiled in a study of spatial heterogeneity in lung cancer. Study information: Samples were obtained from about 75 donors, all untreated early-stage non-small cell lung cancer patients. When available, follow-up PBMC samples taken a median of roughly 26 months after resection were sequenced.

This CDR3 region has 17 residues. Germline assignment: CDR1 SGHTA and CDR2 FQGTGA. V shed 2 bases and J shed 1 base, with 16 bases lying between them. The presence of a unique molecular identifier marked each TCR cDNA molecule. TCRdb fed the 5' RACE reads into MiXCR, producing one record per CDR3 protein. Of 55,000 to 75,000 distinct CDR3 sequences listed, 7.5% to 10% are singletons. Time point described: blood at routine non-recurrence follow-up after resection. The specimen was PBMCs, collected at follow-up. This clonotype was obtained from a female donor with early-stage non-small cell lung cancer. V gene TRBV7-3 combines with J gene TRBJ2-3; D is perhaps TRBD2 (6 bases). The CDR3 DNA follows: TGTGCCAGCAGCTTAGGGCCGCGAGCTAGCGGCACAGATACGCAGTATTTT. It specifies CASSLGPRASGTDTQYF.